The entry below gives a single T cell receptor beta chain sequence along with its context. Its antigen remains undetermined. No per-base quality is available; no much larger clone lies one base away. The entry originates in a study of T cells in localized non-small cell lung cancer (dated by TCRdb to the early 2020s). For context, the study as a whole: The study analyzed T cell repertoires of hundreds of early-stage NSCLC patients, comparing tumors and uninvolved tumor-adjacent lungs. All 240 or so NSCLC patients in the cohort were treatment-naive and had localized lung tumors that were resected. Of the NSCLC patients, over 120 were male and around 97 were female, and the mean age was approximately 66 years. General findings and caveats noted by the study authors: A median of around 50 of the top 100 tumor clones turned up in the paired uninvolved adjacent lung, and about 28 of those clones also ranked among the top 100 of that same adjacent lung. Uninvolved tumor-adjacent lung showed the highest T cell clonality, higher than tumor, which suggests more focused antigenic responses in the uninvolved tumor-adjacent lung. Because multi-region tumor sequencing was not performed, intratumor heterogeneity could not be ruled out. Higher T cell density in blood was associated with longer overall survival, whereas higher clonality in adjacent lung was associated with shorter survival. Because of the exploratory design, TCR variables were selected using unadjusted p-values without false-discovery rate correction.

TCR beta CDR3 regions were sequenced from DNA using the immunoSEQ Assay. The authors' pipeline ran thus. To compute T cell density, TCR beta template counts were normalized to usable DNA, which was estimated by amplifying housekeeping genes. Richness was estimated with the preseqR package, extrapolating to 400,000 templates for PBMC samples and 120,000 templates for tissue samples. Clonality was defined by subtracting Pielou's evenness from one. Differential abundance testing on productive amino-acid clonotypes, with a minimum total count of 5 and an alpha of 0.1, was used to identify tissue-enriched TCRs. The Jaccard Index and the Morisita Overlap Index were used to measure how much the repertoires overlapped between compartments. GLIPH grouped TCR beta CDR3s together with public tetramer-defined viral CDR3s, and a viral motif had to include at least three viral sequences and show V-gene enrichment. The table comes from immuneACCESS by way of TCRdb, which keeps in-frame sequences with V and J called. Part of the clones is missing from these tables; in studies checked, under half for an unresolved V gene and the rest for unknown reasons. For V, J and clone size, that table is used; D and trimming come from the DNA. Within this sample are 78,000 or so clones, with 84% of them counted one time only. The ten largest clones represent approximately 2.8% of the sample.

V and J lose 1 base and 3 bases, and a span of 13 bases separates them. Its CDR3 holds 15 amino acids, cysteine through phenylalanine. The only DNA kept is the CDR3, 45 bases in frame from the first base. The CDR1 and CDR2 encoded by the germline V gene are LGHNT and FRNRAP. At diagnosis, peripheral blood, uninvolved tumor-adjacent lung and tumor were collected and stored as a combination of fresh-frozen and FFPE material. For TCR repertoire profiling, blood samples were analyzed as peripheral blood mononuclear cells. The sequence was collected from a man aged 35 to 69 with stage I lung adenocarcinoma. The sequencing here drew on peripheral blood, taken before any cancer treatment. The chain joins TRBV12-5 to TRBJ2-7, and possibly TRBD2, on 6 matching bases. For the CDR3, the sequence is CASGLAQGGRYEQYF. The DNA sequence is TGTGCTAGTGGTTTGGCCCAGGGAGGTCGCTACGAGCAGTACTTC.